Listed below are T cell receptor beta chains from one sample, sequenced in a study of blood T cell repertoires in COVID-19. Sequencing used immunoSEQ multiplex PCR; TCRdb keeps in-frame clones, though not all of them. The sample has some 360,000 clones, approximately 87% seen once. The specimen was peripheral blood. These receptors were obtained from an older woman with COVID-19, enrolled during active disease. Each CDR3 is given with its conserved first and last residue. A D gene is named only where the DNA matches it firmly. Clone size is given for some rows only: seen once, a few or many times, or a class if the clone is expanded.

>TRBJ2-2|NA|TRBV5-6|once
CASSSYGTTNTGELFF
TGTGCCAGCAGCTCATACGGGACAACGAACACCGGGGAGCTGTTTTTT
>TRBJ2-7|TRBD1|TRBV6-6|NA
CASRWGTGAYEQYF
TGTGCCAGCAGGTGGGGGACAGGGGCCTACGAGCAGTACTTC
>TRBJ1-3|NA|TRBV7-2|NA
CASSLWSAAVEAGNTIYF
TGTGCCAGCAGCTTATGGTCAGCGGCAGTTGAGGCTGGAAACACCATATATTTT
>TRBJ1-2|TRBD1|TRBV4-2|NA
CASSQVGTGSGYTF
TGTGCCAGCAGCCAAGTAGGGACAGGGAGTGGCTACACCTTC
>TRBJ2-3|TRBD1|TRBV3-1/TRBV3-2|NA
CASSRMDRADTQYF
TGTGCCAGCAGCCGAATGGACAGGGCCGATACGCAGTATTTT
>TRBJ1-2|NA|TRBV7-8|NA
CASSTNRVVDGYTF
TGTGCCAGCAGCACCAACAGGGTAGTGGATGGCTACACCTTC
>TRBJ1-2|NA|TRBV21-1|few
CASTPTGFRTQEDYGYTF
TGTGCCAGCACCCCGACAGGGTTCAGGACCCAGGAGGACTATGGCTACACCTTC
>TRBJ1-5|NA|TRBV5-8|NA
CASSQSRHRYSNQPQHF
TGTGCCAGCAGCCAATCCCGGCACAGGTATAGCAATCAGCCCCAGCATTTT
>TRBJ1-4|NA|TRBV18|NA
CASSRESVGKLFF
TGTGCCAGCTCACGGGAGTCAGTCGGAAAACTGTTTTTT
>TRBJ2-5|NA|TRBV2|NA
CASSERGETQYF
TGTGCCAGCAGCGAACGGGGGGAGACCCAGTACTTC
>TRBJ1-6|TRBD1|TRBV6-6|NA
CASKDLGTGYSPLHF
TGTGCCAGCAAAGACCTGGGGACAGGCTATTCACCCCTCCACTTT
>TRBJ2-6|NA|TRBV28|NA
CASSLSGTGANVLTF
TGTGCCAGCAGTTTATCAGGAACCGGGGCCAACGTCCTGACTTTC
>TRBJ2-5|TRBD2|TRBV2|NA
CASSDPGLAGGGRETQYF
TGTGCCAGCAGCGACCCGGGACTAGCGGGGGGGGGACGTGAGACCCAGTACTTC
>TRBJ1-1|NA|TRBV18|NA
CASSPGGRLYTEAFF
TGTGCCAGCTCACCGGGGGGGAGGTTATACACTGAAGCTTTCTTT
>TRBJ1-4|NA|TRBV5-4|once
CASSPSGGTNEKLFF
TGTGCCAGCAGCCCCTCGGGGGGGACTAATGAAAAACTGTTTTTT
>TRBJ1-2|NA|TRBV18|NA
CASSPQGWSGYTF
TGTGCCAGCTCACCGCAGGGGTGGAGTGGCTACACCTTC
>TRBJ2-1|NA|TRBV3-1/TRBV3-2|NA
CASSQERGGWDEQFF
TGTGCCAGCAGCCAAGAAAGAGGGGGATGGGATGAGCAGTTCTTC